The next 7 T cell receptor beta chains were all read from a single sample in a study of spatial heterogeneity in lung cancer. General study results and limits: Tracking of tumor mutation counts was seen in expanded intratumoral alpha and beta TCR counts.

These receptors' targets are unknown. TCRdb analysed the 5' RACE reads with MiXCR anew, one entry per CDR3 protein. The profile shows about 4,500 distinct CDR3 sequences, approximately 7% of them singletons. The time point was: sample taken at primary tumor resection. The material was lung tumor tissue, obtained at surgery. The receptors shown here come from a male donor with early-stage non-small cell lung cancer.

The chain recombines TRBV20-1 with TRBJ2-7; D gene ambiguous. Germline CDR1 is DFQATT and CDR2 is SNEGSKA (reference sequence). The V and J ends lost 0 bases and 3 bases respectively, with 18 bases between them. This CDR3 spans 16 amino acids. CDR3 loop: CSARDPFQPGFYEQYF. DNA of the CDR3: TGCAGTGCTAGAGATCCGTTCCAGCCCGGGTTCTACGAGCAGTACTTC.

By proportion, this clonotype is medium-sized (0.01 to 0.1%). J is TRBJ2-6 and V is TRBV5-6, with D uncertain. CDR3 length: 17 residues. The germline gives CDR1 SGHDT, CDR2 YYEEEE. V was shortened by 4 bases and J by 0 bases, with 14 bases between the two germline ends. CDR3 sequence reads: CASSAGRKSSGANVLTF. The CDR3 coding sequence is TGTGCCAGCAGCGCCGGACGGAAGAGCTCTGGGGCCAACGTCCTGACTTTC.

The chain recombines TRBV3-1 with TRBJ2-2; tentatively, D is TRBD1 (5 bases). V lost 4 bases and J lost 6, with 9 bases in between. Germline-derived CDR1 and CDR2 are LGHDT and YNNKEL (reference sequence). The CDR3 runs to 13 residues. The CDR3 nucleotides read TGTGCCAGCAGCCCTTCAGGGCCCGGGGAGCTGTTTTTT. Protein: CASSPSGPGELFF.

By its share, this clonotype is medium-sized (0.01 to 0.1%). The chain has TRBV24-1 and TRBJ1-5; possibly TRBD1 for D (6 bases). V lost 3 bases and J lost 6, with 17 bases in between. Per the germline V gene, CDR1 is KGHDR and CDR2 is SFDVKD. This CDR3 has 16 residues. This CDR3 reads CATSDTTRGGGQPQHF. CDR3 sequence (DNA): TGTGCCACCAGTGATACGACCCGAGGAGGGGGTCAGCCCCAGCATTTT.

This clonotype was recorded many times. The J gene is TRBJ1-2, the V gene TRBV2; 11 positions match TRBD1. CDR1 and CDR2 (germline): SNHLY, FYNNEI. Trimming removed 8 bases from V and 6 bases from J; junction bases left unmatched: 8. This CDR3 contains 14 residues. The CDR3 is CASRRTGGEDGYTF. DNA for the CDR3: TGTGCCAGCCGCCGGACAGGGGGCGAGGATGGCTACACCTTC.

This clonotype has a count of ten or more. V gene TRBV19 combines with J gene TRBJ2-6; D is unresolved. Trimming pared 3 bases from V and 4 bases from J, leaving 10 bases between. This CDR3 comprises 15 residues. Germline lookup yields CDR1 LNHDA and CDR2 SQIVND (reference sequence). CDR3 in DNA: TGTGCCAGTAGTATGGAAAGGCAAGGGGCCAACGTCCTGACTTTC. Protein sequence: CASSMERQGANVLTF.

The rearrangement uses TRBV29-1 and TRBJ2-7, with TRBD2 identical over 11 bases. The CDR3 consists of 14 residues. V lost 6 bases, J lost 7 bases, and 11 bases stayed unmatched. CDR1 is SQVTM, CDR2 ANQGSEA, per germline. CDR3 residues: CSVRLAGGPGEQYF. The DNA of the CDR3 is TGCAGCGTCCGATTAGCGGGAGGGCCGGGAGAGCAGTACTTC.